Each of the 4 T cell receptor beta chains below was sequenced from the same sample in a study of blood T cell repertoires in COVID-19. Libraries were prepared by immunoSEQ multiplex PCR; TCRdb keeps only in-frame clonotypes and omits some of them. The sample includes about 270,000 clones, over 75% of them seen just once. Sequenced sample: peripheral blood. The receptors derive from a human donor in a cohort sampled during active COVID-19.

This clone was observed a single time. The V and J genes are TRBV15 and TRBJ2-1, with 9 bases that match TRBD1. V was pared by 6 bases and J by 7 bases, with 4 bases of the junction left unmatched. The germline V gene has CDR1 LNHNV and CDR2 YYDKDF (reference sequence). CDR3 length: 13 residues. CDR3: CATRRDRANEQFF. The CDR3 DNA follows: TGTGCCACCAGAAGGGACAGGGCAAATGAGCAGTTCTTC.

The rearrangement joins TRBV3-1 (or the pseudogene TRBV3-2) to TRBJ1-5, with 8 nucleotides matching TRBD1. V lost 5 bases, J lost 6 bases, and 9 bases stayed unmatched. The germline V gene encodes CDR1 LGHDT and CDR2 YNNKEL (reference sequence). This CDR3 has 15 amino acids. The DNA of the CDR3 is TGTGCCAGCAGCGAAACCGGACAGGGCAGTCAGCCCCAGCATTTT. It codes for CASSETGQGSQPQHF.

The CDR3 DNA is TGTGCCAGCAGCAGAGGACTAGCGGGAGTTTACAATGAGCAGTTCTTC. This gives the protein CASSRGLAGVYNEQFF. The V gene is TRBV6-2 or TRBV6-3, the J gene TRBJ2-1; the match to TRBD2 covers 13 bases. Trimming at V came to 6 bases and at J to 4 bases, leaving 6 bases not matched to a gene. The V gene's germline CDR1 is MNHEY and CDR2 SVGEGT. CDR3 length: 16 amino acids.

The gene calls are TRBV19 and TRBJ1-2; perhaps TRBD1 as D (6 bases). V dropped 3 bases and J dropped 4 bases, with 18 bases sitting between them. CDR1 LNHDA and CDR2 SQIVND come from the germline V gene (reference sequence). The CDR3 runs 16 residues. In nucleotides, the CDR3 is TGTGCCAGTAGTATCGGCGGCGGACAGACAATCTATGGCTACACCTTC. This sequence encodes CASSIGGGQTIYGYTF.